A selection of T cell receptor beta chains follows, all from one sample in a study of cytomegalovirus exposure and HLA in healthy donors. Using immunoSEQ multiplex PCR, the repertoire was profiled, and TCRdb retains in-frame clones only, with some absent. The repertoire has about 60,000 clones, approximately 93% of them found once; the top ten carry roughly 5.8%. Sequencing input: PBMCs. The receptors originated from a woman between 18 and 29 years old in good health and CMV-seronegative. The CDR3 runs from the conserved cysteine through the conserved F or W. The D gene is left open where the match is weak. Clone size is not always given. Where it is, it says once, few, many or a class for expanded clones.

d_call: .; v_call: TRBV10-2; clone_size: .; j_call: TRBJ1-1; cdr3_nt: TGCGCCAGCAGGGTGGCAGGCGCCCCGAACACTGAAGCTTTCTTT; cdr3_aa: CASRVAGAPNTEAFF
d_call: .; v_call: TRBV6-4; clone_size: .; j_call: TRBJ2-3; cdr3_nt: TGTGCCAGCAGTGACGGCTATCAGGCAGATACGCAGTATTTT; cdr3_aa: CASSDGYQADTQYF
d_call: .; v_call: TRBV4-1; clone_size: .; j_call: TRBJ2-5; cdr3_nt: TGCGCCAGCAGCCAAGGAAGTTTAGGGGCTCAGGAGACCCAGTACTTC; cdr3_aa: CASSQGSLGAQETQYF
d_call: .; v_call: TRBV6-4; clone_size: .; j_call: TRBJ2-1; cdr3_nt: TGTGCCAGCAGTGACTCACAGGGCTACAATGAGCAGTTCTTC; cdr3_aa: CASSDSQGYNEQFF
d_call: .; v_call: TRBV13; clone_size: .; j_call: TRBJ1-1; cdr3_nt: TGTGCCAGCAGCACCAGGGTTAAGGAGAACACTGAAGCTTTCTTT; cdr3_aa: CASSTRVKENTEAFF
d_call: TRBD1; v_call: TRBV5-1; clone_size: .; j_call: TRBJ1-4; cdr3_nt: TGCGCCAGCAGCTCTGGACAGGGGAAGGAAAAACTGTTTTTT; cdr3_aa: CASSSGQGKEKLFF
d_call: .; v_call: TRBV27; clone_size: .; j_call: TRBJ2-3; cdr3_nt: TGTGCCAGCAGTTTATCGGGGGGGGCGCTGGGCACAGATACGCAGTATTTT; cdr3_aa: CASSLSGGALGTDTQYF
d_call: TRBD2; v_call: TRBV6-5; clone_size: .; j_call: TRBJ2-2; cdr3_nt: TGTGCCAGCAGTTCTAGCGGTAACACCGGGGAGCTGTTTTTT; cdr3_aa: CASSSSGNTGELFF
d_call: TRBD2; v_call: TRBV7-3; clone_size: .; j_call: TRBJ2-2; cdr3_nt: TGTGCCAGCAGCTTAAGAGAAGGATTAGCGGGGACCGGGGAGCTGTTTTTT; cdr3_aa: CASSLREGLAGTGELFF
d_call: TRBD2; v_call: TRBV5-4; clone_size: .; j_call: TRBJ2-7; cdr3_nt: TGTGCCAGCAGCCCCGGGGGGTCCCGGGGGTTCTACGAGCAGTACTTC; cdr3_aa: CASSPGGSRGFYEQYF
d_call: TRBD2; v_call: TRBV18; clone_size: .; j_call: TRBJ2-3; cdr3_nt: TGTGCCAGCTCACCCCCGAGCGGGAGCGGAGGAGATACGCAGTATTTT; cdr3_aa: CASSPPSGSGGDTQYF
d_call: .; v_call: TRBV4-1; clone_size: .; j_call: TRBJ2-7; cdr3_nt: TGCGCCAGCAGCCAAGTCCCAGGGCCAAGCTCCTACGAGCAGTACTTC; cdr3_aa: CASSQVPGPSSYEQYF
d_call: .; v_call: TRBV18; clone_size: .; j_call: TRBJ1-1; cdr3_nt: TGTGCCAGCTCACCAGGTGCAGGGATACCGGCTGAAGCTTTCTTT; cdr3_aa: CASSPGAGIPAEAFF
d_call: .; v_call: TRBV6-6; clone_size: .; j_call: TRBJ2-7; cdr3_nt: TGTGCCAGCACCTACTCGTCGGTTGGCGAGCAGTACTTC; cdr3_aa: CASTYSSVGEQYF
d_call: .; v_call: TRBV11-2; clone_size: .; j_call: TRBJ2-1; cdr3_nt: TGTGCCAGCAGCTTAAGCGACGGGTCACACAATGAGCAGTTCTTC; cdr3_aa: CASSLSDGSHNEQFF
d_call: TRBD2; v_call: TRBV5-4; clone_size: .; j_call: TRBJ2-5; cdr3_nt: TGTGCCAGCAGCTTGCCGACGGGGGGGCCGCGGGAGACCCAGTACTTC; cdr3_aa: CASSLPTGGPRETQYF
d_call: .; v_call: TRBV25-1; clone_size: .; j_call: TRBJ1-1; cdr3_nt: TGTGCCAGCAGCAGCGGGGTTGGGACTGAAGCTTTCTTT; cdr3_aa: CASSSGVGTEAFF
d_call: .; v_call: TRBV7-8; clone_size: .; j_call: TRBJ2-2; cdr3_nt: TGTGCCAGTACGAGGAGGAGATTCGCGAACACCGGGGAGCTGTTTTTT; cdr3_aa: CASTRRRFANTGELFF
d_call: TRBD1; v_call: TRBV5-4; clone_size: .; j_call: TRBJ1-3; cdr3_nt: TGTGCCAGCAGCACCGGACAGGGCGTCTACTCTGGAAACACCATATATTTT; cdr3_aa: CASSTGQGVYSGNTIYF
d_call: TRBD2; v_call: TRBV5-6; clone_size: .; j_call: TRBJ2-1; cdr3_nt: TGTGCCAGCAGCTTGGCGGTTTTTGGACTAGCGGAATATAATGAGCAGTTCTTC; cdr3_aa: CASSLAVFGLAEYNEQFF
d_call: TRBD2; v_call: TRBV18; clone_size: .; j_call: TRBJ2-1; cdr3_nt: TGTGCCAGCTCGCACGGGGGGAAAATACAGTTCTTC; cdr3_aa: CASSHGGKIQFF
d_call: TRBD2; v_call: TRBV6-1; clone_size: .; j_call: TRBJ2-1; cdr3_nt: TGTGCCAGCAGTGTTCTGGCGGGGGACCTCTCCTACAATGAGCAGTTCTTC; cdr3_aa: CASSVLAGDLSYNEQFF
d_call: .; v_call: TRBV7-9; clone_size: .; j_call: TRBJ2-5; cdr3_nt: TGTGCCAGCAGCTTAAAACCGGCTAGCTGGGAGACCCAGTACTTC; cdr3_aa: CASSLKPASWETQYF
d_call: .; v_call: TRBV7-9; clone_size: .; j_call: TRBJ1-3; cdr3_nt: TGTGCCAGCAGCCTCAGGGAGGCTGGAAACACCATATATTTT; cdr3_aa: CASSLREAGNTIYF
d_call: .; v_call: TRBV4-3; clone_size: .; j_call: TRBJ2-3; cdr3_nt: TGCGCCAGCAGCCAAGAGTTCAGGGGTATAACAGATACGCAGTATTTT; cdr3_aa: CASSQEFRGITDTQYF
d_call: TRBD2; v_call: TRBV15; clone_size: .; j_call: TRBJ2-1; cdr3_nt: TGTGCCACCAGCAGAAAACCGGGACTAGTTAATGAGCAGTTCTTC; cdr3_aa: CATSRKPGLVNEQFF
d_call: .; v_call: TRBV29-1; clone_size: once; j_call: TRBJ1-1; cdr3_nt: TGCAGCGTTGTAGCCACTGAAGCTTTCTTT; cdr3_aa: CSVVATEAFF